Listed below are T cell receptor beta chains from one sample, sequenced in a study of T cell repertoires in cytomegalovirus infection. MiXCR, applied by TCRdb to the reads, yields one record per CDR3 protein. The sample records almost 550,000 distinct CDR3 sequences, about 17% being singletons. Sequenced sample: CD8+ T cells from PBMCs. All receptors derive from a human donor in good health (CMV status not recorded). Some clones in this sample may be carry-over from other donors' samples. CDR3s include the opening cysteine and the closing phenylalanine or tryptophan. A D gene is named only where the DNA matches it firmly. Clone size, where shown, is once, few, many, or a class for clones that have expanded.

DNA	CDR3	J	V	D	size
TGTGCCAGCAGTTTAAGGGGGGGCGAATACGAGCAGTACTTC	CASSLRGGEYEQYF	TRBJ2-7	TRBV27	.	few
TGTGCCAGCAGCCTTGGAAGGGCCGGAGCCAAAAACATTCAGTACTTC	CASSLGRAGAKNIQYF	TRBJ2-4	TRBV4-2	.	few
TGTGCCAGCAGCACCACAGGGTCGGATGAAAAACTGTTTTTT	CASSTTGSDEKLFF	TRBJ1-4	TRBV7-9	.	many
TGTGCCAGCAGTACCCCCAGTTGGCGGGGGGGAGAAGAGACCCAGTACTTC	CASSTPSWRGGEETQYF	TRBJ2-5	TRBV6-1	TRBD2	many
TGCGCCAGCAGCTTTCGGACTAGCGCGGAAGATACGCAGTATTTT	CASSFRTSAEDTQYF	TRBJ2-3	TRBV4-1	TRBD2	few
TGTGCCAGCAGCTTGGTCAAGCTCGGGGACACTGAAGCTTTCTTT	CASSLVKLGDTEAFF	TRBJ1-1	TRBV5-6	.	.
TGTGCCAGCAGCATGAACGGGGGAGTGGTTGAAAAACTGTTTTTT	CASSMNGGVVEKLFF	TRBJ1-4	TRBV7-8	.	many
TGTGCCAGCAGATTCGACAGGTACTATAGCAATCAGCCCCAGCATTTT	CASRFDRYYSNQPQHF	TRBJ1-5	TRBV6-1	.	.
TGTGCTAGTGGTTTGGTTACAGCTACCTACGAGCAGTACTTC	CASGLVTATYEQYF	TRBJ2-7	TRBV12-5	.	many
TGTGCCAGCAGCTTCCAGCCTGGTACAGATACGCAGTATTTT	CASSFQPGTDTQYF	TRBJ2-3	TRBV7-8	.	many
TGCGCCAGCAGCTTGGATGGTTCATCCCTCCACTTT	CASSLDGSSLHF	TRBJ1-6	TRBV5-1	.	.
TGTGCCACCAGCTCCCGACAGGGGATGAACACTGAAGCTTTCTTT	CATSSRQGMNTEAFF	TRBJ1-1	TRBV15	TRBD1	few
TGTGCCAGTAGAGGTGGATTTGGGGCCAACGTCCTGACTTTC	CASRGGFGANVLTF	TRBJ2-6	TRBV19	.	many
TGTGCCAGCAGCTTAGGTGCAGGAGCTAACTATGGCTACACCTTC	CASSLGAGANYGYTF	TRBJ1-2	TRBV7-8	.	many
TGTGCCAGCAGTTTATCTGGGGGGTACCACGAGCAGTACTTC	CASSLSGGYHEQYF	TRBJ2-7	TRBV27	.	many
TGCGCCAGCAGCCAAGATCCGACAGAGCCCTATGGCTACACCTTC	CASSQDPTEPYGYTF	TRBJ1-2	TRBV4-1	.	.
TGTGCCAGCAGCTTGGCGCAGGGGGCGCGCGGCTACACCTTC	CASSLAQGARGYTF	TRBJ1-2	TRBV5-4	TRBD1	many
TGTGCCAGCAGCCCGGGCCCGTTGCAGCCCCAGGATTTT	CASSPGPLQPQDF	TRBJ1-5	TRBV7-3	.	.
TGTGCCAGCAGTTTTAGCAGCGAGTACGAGCAGTACTTC	CASSFSSEYEQYF	TRBJ2-7	TRBV27	.	.
TGTGCCAGCTCACCACCTGGGACAGTCTATGGCTACACCTTC	CASSPPGTVYGYTF	TRBJ1-2	TRBV18	TRBD1	few
TGTGCCAGCAGCTACATGCCGGGACAGGGACCCTACGAGCAGTACTTC	CASSYMPGQGPYEQYF	TRBJ2-7	TRBV5-6	TRBD1	.
TGTGCCAGCAGTGACCCTCCTGGACTAGCGGGAGCCCAAGAGACCCAGTACTTC	CASSDPPGLAGAQETQYF	TRBJ2-5	TRBV6-4	TRBD2	.
TGTGCCAGTAGTATTCAACGGGGCGCGAGGACTGAAGCTTTCTTT	CASSIQRGARTEAFF	TRBJ1-1	TRBV19	.	many
TGCAGCGTCGGACGGCGGGGGGTTAATGAGCAGTTCTTC	CSVGRRGVNEQFF	TRBJ2-1	TRBV29-1	TRBD2	.
TGTGCCACCAGCCGGGAAACAGATACGCAGTATTTT	CATSRETDTQYF	TRBJ2-3	TRBV24-1	.	few
TGTGCCAGCAGCGCTACAGGGGCTCTCAATCAGCCCCAGCATTTT	CASSATGALNQPQHF	TRBJ1-5	TRBV9	TRBD1	few
TGTGCCAGCAGTTTCGAGCGGGGTCTTCAAGCCTTTTCCTACAATGAGCAGTTCTTC	CASSFERGLQAFSYNEQFF	TRBJ2-1	TRBV7-3	TRBD2	many
TGTGCCAGCAGTCTTCCGGGACAGTTGAGCGGGAGTCGGGGCAATGAGCAGTTCTTC	CASSLPGQLSGSRGNEQFF	TRBJ2-1	TRBV12-3/TRBV12-4	.	many
TGTGCCAGCGGGTCAGGTGGGGGGCGGAGCGAAGCTTTCTTT	CASGSGGGRSEAFF	TRBJ1-1	TRBV12-3/TRBV12-4	.	few
TGCGCCAGCAGCCAAGTGTCGCGGGGGAGTGCTGCCGGGGAGCTGTTTTTT	CASSQVSRGSAAGELFF	TRBJ2-2	TRBV4-1	TRBD2	.
TGTGCCAGCAGGTCACTAGCGGGGATGAACACCGGGGTGCTGTTTTTT	CASRSLAGMNTGVLFF	TRBJ2-2	TRBV2	TRBD2	.
TGTGCCAGCAGCTTACGGGTAGGGGGCTACGAGCAGTACTTC	CASSLRVGGYEQYF	TRBJ2-7	TRBV7-9	.	.
TGTGCCAGCAGTTTATCGGAGGGAAACTTGGATGAGCAGTTCTTC	CASSLSEGNLDEQFF	TRBJ2-1	TRBV27	.	few
TGTGCCAGCAGTTTCCGGGACAGGGGCAATCAGCCCCAGCATTTT	CASSFRDRGNQPQHF	TRBJ1-5	TRBV27	TRBD1	.
TGTGCCAGCAGCCAATTCCCCTCGGGACAGGGCCAGTACGAGCAGTACTTC	CASSQFPSGQGQYEQYF	TRBJ2-7	TRBV4-2	TRBD1	many
TGCAGTGCTAGAGATCTCAGGGGGAGCTCCTACGAGCAGTACTTC	CSARDLRGSSYEQYF	TRBJ2-7	TRBV20-1	TRBD1	.
TGTGCCAGCAGCTTGGACTTATCTAACTATGGCTACACCTTC	CASSLDLSNYGYTF	TRBJ1-2	TRBV5-6	.	.
TGTGCCAGCAGCCGCGGGAGAACCTACGAGCAGTACTTC	CASSRGRTYEQYF	TRBJ2-7	TRBV28	TRBD2	few
TGCAGTGCTAGCGGGCAGACCAACTCCTACGAGCAGTACTTC	CSASGQTNSYEQYF	TRBJ2-7	TRBV20-1	.	.
TGTGCCAGCAGTTCGTGGACAGGGGGCGTTCTGAACACTGAAGCTTTCTTT	CASSSWTGGVLNTEAFF	TRBJ1-1	TRBV12-3/TRBV12-4	TRBD1	few
TGTGCCAGCAGCGTAGGGGTCTCGAGTGGGGATACGCAGTATTTT	CASSVGVSSGDTQYF	TRBJ2-3	TRBV9	.	.
TGTGCCAGCAGCCTGCTTCTGACGGATAACTATGGCTACACCTTC	CASSLLLTDNYGYTF	TRBJ1-2	TRBV5-4	.	many
TGTGCCAGCAGCTTATGGGCGAAAAAGAGGGAGAACACTGAAGCTTTCTTT	CASSLWAKKRENTEAFF	TRBJ1-1	TRBV11-2	.	few
TGTGCCAGCAGTTACTCGGCTTTCACAGATACGCAGTATTTT	CASSYSAFTDTQYF	TRBJ2-3	TRBV6-5	.	many
TGTGCCAGCACCCCCGGGACAGGGGGCAGCGAGACCCAGTACTTC	CASTPGTGGSETQYF	TRBJ2-5	TRBV6-6	TRBD1	many
TGCAGCGTTGAAACGACAGGGAACACTGAAGCTTTCTTT	CSVETTGNTEAFF	TRBJ1-1	TRBV29-1	.	few
TGTGCCAGCAGTGAGGGAAATAGCGGAATTACATCGGGGAATGAGCAGTTCTTC	CASSEGNSGITSGNEQFF	TRBJ2-1	TRBV2	.	.
TGTGCTAGCAGCTTAGATATGCAGGGTGGGCAGTACTTC	CASSLDMQGGQYF	TRBJ2-7	TRBV7-7	.	.
TGTGCCAGCAGCCCTAGCGCGAACACCGGGGAGCTGTTTTTT	CASSPSANTGELFF	TRBJ2-2	TRBV7-9	.	many